Following are 11 T cell receptor beta chains from one sample sequenced in a study of T-cell reconstitution after alpha-beta-depleted transplantation in children. During its preparation, the TCRbeta library received unique molecular identifiers. MiXCR, run by TCRdb on the PCR reads, gives a single entry per CDR3 protein. The repertoire has about 580,000 distinct CDR3 sequences, 20% to 25% of them found once; the top ten carry over 12%. The input for sequencing was PBMCs, mostly from graft donor cells, taken 360 days after TCRalphabeta/CD19-depleted stem cell transplant. These receptors all stem from a boy younger than two who had a stem cell transplant for acute myeloid leukemia, so the T cells may come from the graft donor.

The J gene is TRBJ2-1, the V gene TRBV6-5; D is perhaps TRBD1 (6 bases). CDR3 length: 14 amino acids. The V end was cut by 4 bases, the J end by 5 bases, with 12 bases between. Germline CDR1 and CDR2: MNHEY and SVGAGI. The CDR3, as DNA: TGTGCCAGCAGTTGGGGGCAAACCAACAATGAGCAGTTCTTC. It encodes CASSWGQTNNEQFF.

The rearrangement joins TRBV5-1 to TRBJ2-1; 14 bases align to TRBD2. Germline CDR1 SGHRS, CDR2 YFSETQ. The CDR3 loop spans 19 amino acids. Trimming at V came to 4 bases and at J to 7 bases, leaving 16 bases not matched to a gene. As DNA, the CDR3 is TGCGCCAGCAGCGGCTACCCCACCAGACTAGCGGGGGGGCAGAATGAGCAGTTCTTC. Translating it yields CASSGYPTRLAGGQNEQFF. The whole variable domain, remainder taken from reference TRBV5-1 and TRBJ2-1, is KAGVTQTPRYLIKTRGQQVTLSCSPISGHRSVSWYQQTPGQGLQFLFEYFSETQRNKGNFPGRFSGRQFSNSRSEMNVSTLELGDSALYLCASSGYPTRLAGGQNEQFFGPGTRLTVL.

J is TRBJ2-3 and V is TRBV28; tentatively, D is TRBD1 or TRBD2 (5 bases each). The CDR3 is 16 residues long. V gave up 6 bases and J gave up 2 bases, with 18 bases separating them. Germline loops: CDR1 MDHEN, CDR2 SYDVKM. Here the CDR3 reads CASRFGTGFVTDTQYF. In DNA, the CDR3 is TGTGCCAGCAGGTTCGGGACGGGTTTTGTCACAGATACGCAGTATTTT.

This clonotype has at least ten counts. The genes are TRBV20-1 and TRBJ1-2; TRBD1 agrees at 12 bases. The CDR3 extends over 16 amino acids. The J segment lost 7 bases and the V segment lost 6 bases, leaving 15 bases of the junction unmatched. Germline V lookup: CDR1 DFQATT, CDR2 SNEGSKA (reference sequence). The CDR3 DNA reads as TGCAGTGCCACCCGGGACAGGGGGCCGCAAAGGGGTGGCTACACCTTC. It translates to CSATRDRGPQRGGYTF.

The chain carries TRBV4-3 and TRBJ2-7; 9 bases match TRBD1. V lost 0 bases to trimming and J lost 3 bases; unmatched junction nucleotides: 3. The CDR3 extends over 15 amino acids. CDR1 and CDR2 (germline): LGHNA, YSLEER. The CDR3 sequence: CASSQERDRVYEQYF. The CDR3, as DNA: TGCGCCAGCAGCCAAGAGCGGGACAGGGTCTACGAGCAGTACTTC.

The chain links TRBV9 to TRBJ2-6; D remains ambiguous. The CDR3 covers 15 residues. V lost 4 bases and J 2 bases, leaving 10 bases between the germline ends. The germline V gene has CDR1 SGDLS and CDR2 YYNGEE. In DNA form, the CDR3 reads TGTGCCAGCAGCCCCCGGGTGACTGGGGCCAACGTCCTGACTTTC. This sequence encodes CASSPRVTGANVLTF.

This clonotype was recorded many times. The CDR3 DNA is TGCAGCGTTACAACAAGTCGTAGGACTGAAGCTTTCTTT. This codes for CSVTTSRRTEAFF. This chain connects TRBV29-1 to TRBJ1-1; D is undetermined. The CDR3 is made up of 13 amino acids. The germline CDR1 and CDR2 sequences are SQVTM and ANQGSEA. V dropped 5 bases and J dropped 5 bases, with 15 bases sitting between them.

This clonotype was seen once. The chain recombines TRBV11-2 with TRBJ2-1, with 12 bases that match TRBD2. The V and J ends lost 5 bases and 5 bases, in that order; junction bases with no gene match: 13. This CDR3 comprises 18 residues. Germline V gene lookup returns CDR1 SGHAT and CDR2 FQNNGV. This CDR3 reads CASSPTTRLAGEHNEQFF. The CDR3, as DNA: TGTGCCAGCAGCCCCACTACTCGACTAGCGGGGGAACACAATGAGCAGTTCTTC.

The chain recombines TRBV20-1 with TRBJ1-6, with 9 bases identical to TRBD1. The CDR3 covers 16 residues. CDR1 and CDR2 from the germline V gene are DFQATT and SNEGSKA (reference sequence). The J segment lost 10 bases and the V segment lost 4 bases, leaving 14 bases of the junction unmatched. As DNA, the CDR3 is TGCAGTGCTACACGGGGGGGGACAGGGAACTCCTCACCCCTCCACTTT. Protein product: CSATRGGTGNSSPLHF.

The V and J genes are TRBV9 and TRBJ2-3, with TRBD1 identical over 7 bases. The germline gives CDR1 SGDLS, CDR2 YYNGEE. This CDR3 has 15 residues. V shed 5 bases, J shed 2 bases, and the junction held 8 bases outside the gene matches. The CDR3 spells CASSGDSEFTDTQYF. The CDR3 DNA reads as TGTGCCAGCAGTGGGGACAGCGAATTCACAGATACGCAGTATTTT.

This clonotype occurred a few times. This rearrangement joins TRBV2 to TRBJ2-1; D is perhaps TRBD1 or TRBD2 (5 bases each). The length of the CDR3 is 10 residues. The germline gives CDR1 SNHLY, CDR2 FYNNEI. Trimming took off 5 bases at V and 10 bases at J, with 6 bases between the two ends. CDR3 DNA sequence: TGTGCCAGCAGTTGGGGGGAGCAGTTCTTC. It encodes CASSWGEQFF.